One sample yielded the 23 T cell receptor beta chains listed below, sequenced in a study of T cells in Graves' hyperthyroidism and ophthalmopathy. From RNA transcripts, TCR beta CDR3 regions were amplified. In the first-round RT-PCR of the TCR CDR3, the HTBI primer set was used. TCRdb itself ran the multiplex PCR reads through MiXCR, one entry per CDR3 protein. The sample includes 450,000 to 650,000 distinct CDR3 sequences, 14% of them seen just once. Input material: blood. All receptors derive from a woman under 30 with Graves' ophthalmopathy.

This clonotype was counted ten times or more. The J gene is TRBJ2-1, the V gene TRBV24-1, with TRBD2 identical over 10 bases. This CDR3 has 14 amino acids. V trimming: 9 bases; J trimming: 7 bases; junction bases outside the gene matches: 8. Germline V lookup: CDR1 KGHDR, CDR2 SFDVKD. CDR3 sequence reads: CATSSSGSRNEQFF. CDR3 DNA: TGTGCCACCTCGTCTAGCGGGAGTCGGAATGAGCAGTTCTTC.

The rearrangement joins TRBV5-1 to TRBJ2-4; D remains unclear. The CDR3 consists of 14 residues. V shed 2 bases and J shed 9 bases, with 15 bases lying between them. Germline values: CDR1 SGHRS, CDR2 YFSETQ. The CDR3 reads CASSFSAEDGIQYF. CDR3 DNA: TGCGCCAGCAGCTTTTCGGCCGAGGACGGCATTCAGTACTTC.

The rearrangement links TRBV4-1 to TRBJ1-1; 7 nucleotides match TRBD1. V dropped 5 bases and J dropped 2; count of bases not matched to a gene: 5. The germline CDR1 and CDR2 sequences are MGHRA and YSYEKL. CDR3 length: 14 amino acids. The CDR3 bases are TGCGCCAGCAGCGAGGGACAGATTAACACTGAAGCTTTCTTT. Its translation: CASSEGQINTEAFF.

Many counts were recorded for this clonotype. The genes are TRBV4-3 and TRBJ2-5; TRBD1 agrees at 10 bases. Germline CDR1 reads LGHNA; CDR2 reads YSLEER. J was trimmed by 5 bases and V by 8 bases; bases with no gene match: 8. There are 14 residues in the CDR3. CDR3 amino acids: CASRRTGGDETQYF. The DNA of the CDR3 is TGCGCCAGCCGACGGACAGGGGGGGACGAGACCCAGTACTTC.

This clonotype was counted at least ten times. The chain employs TRBV6-1 and TRBJ2-7; D is uncertain. The CDR3 runs 15 residues. Germline-derived CDR1 and CDR2 are MNHNS and SASEGT. The germline V and J ends were trimmed by 0 bases and 2 bases, with 11 bases remaining between them. The CDR3 region is CASSEAVREPYEQYF. The CDR3 DNA reads as TGTGCCAGCAGTGAAGCGGTTAGGGAACCCTACGAGCAGTACTTC.

This clonotype came up many times. CDR3 loop: CASSYRAGVEQYF. In DNA, the CDR3 is TGTGCCAGCAGTTACAGGGCAGGGGTCGAGCAGTACTTC. The genes are TRBV6-5 and TRBJ2-7; perhaps TRBD1 as D (6 bases). V lost 2 bases to trimming and J lost 6 bases, with 11 bases between them. This CDR3 spans 13 amino acids. Germline lookup yields CDR1 MNHEY and CDR2 SVGAGI.

This clonotype was picked up many times. The rearrangement uses TRBV27 and TRBJ2-7; TRBD1 matches 7 bases. V shed 4 bases and J 2 bases; nucleotides not matched to a gene: 5. CDR1 is MNHEY and CDR2 is SMNVEV in the germline V gene (reference sequence). This CDR3 region has 14 residues. In DNA, the CDR3 is TGTGCCAGCAGTTCGGGACAGACAGCCTACGAGCAGTACTTC. Translation gives CASSSGQTAYEQYF.

The chain is built from TRBV28 and TRBJ1-1; TRBD1 is a possible D gene (6 bases). The V gene lost 8 bases and the J gene lost 0 bases, with 13 bases spanning the gap. This CDR3 comprises 14 residues. CDR1 MDHEN and CDR2 SYDVKM come from the germline V gene. The CDR3 sequence is CASCSGQLNTEAFF. The CDR3, as DNA: TGTGCCAGCTGCTCTGGACAGTTGAACACTGAAGCTTTCTTT.

This clonotype has at least ten counts. V and J are TRBV5-1 and TRBJ1-4; no reliable D call. Looked up from germline, CDR1 is SGHRS and CDR2 is YFSETQ. This CDR3 comprises 15 residues. The germline V and J ends were trimmed by 0 bases and 13 bases, with 19 bases remaining between them. CDR3 residues: CASSLAPVAARGLFF. DNA for the CDR3: TGCGCCAGCAGCTTGGCCCCGGTGGCAGCCCGCGGACTGTTTTTT.

This clonotype appeared many times. V gene TRBV30 combines with J gene TRBJ2-1; D might be TRBD2 (7 bases). V lost 5 bases and J lost 9, with 14 bases in between. The CDR3 is 12 amino acids. Germline CDR1 GTSNPN, CDR2 SVGIG (reference sequence). The chain's CDR3 is CAWRAGAAEQFF. The CDR3 nucleotides read TGTGCCTGGCGGGCGGGGGCTGCTGAGCAGTTCTTC.

This clonotype turned up a few times. The chain employs TRBV19 and TRBJ2-4, with D tentatively TRBD1 (5 bases). The germline CDR1 and CDR2 sequences are LNHDA and SQIVND (reference sequence). V was clipped by 5 bases and J by 8 bases, with 19 bases between them. CDR3 length: 15 residues. CDR3 loop: CASSQQDLTADIQYF. The CDR3 region has the DNA TGTGCCAGTAGTCAACAGGACCTCACGGCGGACATTCAGTACTTC.

Worth noting for this clonotype: One end of the junction is discordant with germline, which a read error may explain. The chain has TRBV7-9 and TRBJ2-3; a weak D match, TRBD1 (6 bases). Germline loops: CDR1 SEHNR, CDR2 FQNEAQ (reference sequence). The CDR3 runs to 15 residues. The CDR3 protein is CTSSSGTPSTDTQYF. CDR3 coding DNA: TGTACCAGCAGCTCCGGGACACCAAGCACAGATACGCAGTATTTT.

This clonotype was observed many times. The chain employs TRBV3-1 and TRBJ1-2, with TRBD1 as a possible D gene (6 bases). The CDR3 runs to 14 residues. The V gene lost 5 bases and the J gene lost 1 base, with 11 bases spanning the gap. The germline CDR1 and CDR2 sequences are LGHDT and YNNKEL (reference sequence). The CDR3 DNA is TGTGCCAGCAGCGGTTACAGGGATAACTATGGCTACACCTTC. This sequence encodes CASSGYRDNYGYTF.

At least ten counts were recorded for this clonotype. The genes are TRBV29-1 and TRBJ2-1; tentatively, D is TRBD1 or TRBD2 (6 bases each). V was pared by 4 bases and J by 8 bases, with 12 bases between. CDR3 length: 12 residues. CDR1 is SQVTM and CDR2 is ANQGSEA in the germline V gene. Here the CDR3 reads CSVAVGGDEQFF. The CDR3 DNA sequence: TGCAGCGTTGCCGTGGGGGGCGATGAGCAGTTCTTC.

This clonotype was seen many times. The chain couples TRBV7-2 to TRBJ2-2; 8 bases map to TRBD2. With 0 bases clipped from V and 1 base from J, the junction kept 1 base outside the gene matches. The length of the CDR3 is 16 residues. Germline CDR1 and CDR2: SGHTA and FQGNSA. CDR3 loop: CASSLASGMNTGELFF. The DNA of the CDR3 is TGTGCCAGCAGCTTAGCTAGCGGGATGAACACCGGGGAGCTGTTTTTT.

The rearrangement links TRBV25-1 to TRBJ2-1, with TRBD1 matching 8 bases. Trimming removed 1 base from V and 5 bases from J; junction bases left unmatched: 4. The germline CDR1 and CDR2 sequences are MGHDK and SYGVNS. This CDR3 contains 15 residues. In DNA, the CDR3 is TGTGCCAGCAGTGAATCGGGACAGGAGAACAATGAGCAGTTCTTC. Translating gives CASSESGQENNEQFF.

On this clonotype itself: A much larger clone differs by one base, so this may be a read error. This chain connects TRBV7-9 to TRBJ2-5; tentative D call: TRBD2 (6 bases). The CDR3 covers 15 residues. V was clipped by 2 bases and J by 7 bases, with 17 bases between them. Germline V CDR1 and CDR2: SEHNR, FQNEAQ (reference sequence). The CDR3 DNA follows: TGTGCCAGCAGCTTACGCAGGGCGGGGCTGTCGACCCAGTACTTC. This encodes CASSLRRAGLSTQYF.

This clonotype was detected many times. V is TRBV7-2 and J is TRBJ2-7; 12 nucleotides agree with TRBD1. This CDR3 has 13 residues. Germline V gene data show CDR1 as SGHTA and CDR2 as FQGNSA. V was clipped by 5 bases and J by 6 bases; unmatched bases: 2. The CDR3 DNA sequence: TGTGCCAGCAGCCCGGGACAGGGGGCCGAGCAGTACTTC. Its protein is CASSPGQGAEQYF.

This CDR3 is CASSYGQGEGNSPLHF. The CDR3 nucleotides read TGTGCCAGCAGTTACGGACAGGGGGAAGGGAATTCACCCCTCCACTTT. The rearrangement uses TRBV6-5 and TRBJ1-6, with 10 bases aligning to TRBD1. CDR3 length equals 16 residues. CDR1 and CDR2 (germline): MNHEY, SVGAGI. The V and J ends lost 2 bases and 7 bases, in that order; junction bases with no gene match: 5.

Ten or more counts support this clonotype. This chain connects TRBV12-3 or TRBV12-4 to TRBJ2-7; 8 positions match TRBD1. CDR3 length: 16 residues. Germline trimming cut 5 bases from V and 4 bases from J; bases unmatched to any gene: 13. This chain's CDR3 is CASSPRGAYRGYEQYF. CDR3 nucleotide sequence: TGTGCCAGCAGTCCTAGAGGGGCCTACAGGGGGTACGAGCAGTACTTC.

V gene TRBV6-1 combines with J gene TRBJ2-1; D not resolved. This CDR3 is built from 16 residues. Germline V gene sequence: CDR1 MNHNS, CDR2 SASEGT. V gave up 4 bases and J gave up 0 bases, with 13 bases separating them. CDR3 in DNA: TGTGCCAGCAGTGGGGGTCCGATCAGCTCCTACAATGAGCAGTTCTTC. The encoded protein is CASSGGPISSYNEQFF.

There are many counts of this clonotype. This sequence joins TRBV7-9 and TRBJ1-2; 7 positions match TRBD1. V dropped 1 base and J dropped 0; count of bases not matched to a gene: 5. The CDR3 loop spans 16 amino acids. Per germline, CDR1 SEHNR and CDR2 FQNEAQ (reference sequence). The CDR3 coding sequence is TGTGCCAGCAGCTTAGTCGGGACAGAAGCTAACTATGGCTACACCTTC. It yields the protein CASSLVGTEANYGYTF.

This clonotype was seen ten or more times. The rearrangement uses TRBV6-5 and TRBJ1-5; a possible D gene is TRBD1 (5 bases). V lost 4 bases and J lost 0, with 13 bases in between. Germline CDR1 is MNHEY and CDR2 is SVGAGI. CDR3 length: 16 amino acids. The CDR3 coding sequence is TGTGCCAGCAGTTGGGGGTCCCCTGGTAGCAATCAGCCCCAGCATTTT. The encoded protein is CASSWGSPGSNQPQHF.